The 8 T cell receptor beta chains below come from one sample, sequenced in a study of blood T cell repertoires in COVID-19. This table comes from immunoSEQ multiplex PCR, and its TCRdb copy is limited to in-frame clones, with some not included. The sample holds roughly 700,000 clones, over 80% seen once. The sample was peripheral blood. The receptors derive from a woman aged 18 to 35 with acute or convalescent COVID-19.

The J gene is TRBJ1-5, the V gene TRBV7-2, with D possibly TRBD1 on 6 matching bases. There are 16 residues in the CDR3. Germline V gene sequence: CDR1 SGHTA, CDR2 FQGNSA. Trimming stripped 2 bases from V and 1 base from J, with 12 bases between. The CDR3 sequence: CASSLISGQSNQPQHF. Here the CDR3 DNA reads TGTGCCAGCAGCTTAATCTCTGGACAGAGCAATCAGCCCCAGCATTTT.

The chain uses TRBV10-3 and TRBJ1-3; possibly TRBD1 for D (5 bases). The CDR3 length is 13 residues. Per germline, CDR1 ENHRY and CDR2 SYGVKD. V lost 5 bases and J 4 bases, leaving 9 bases between the germline ends. The CDR3 nucleotides are TGTGCCATCAGTTGGGCAGGGGGAAACACCATATATTTT. Amino acids: CAISWAGGNTIYF.

The chain links TRBV11-2 to TRBJ2-7; TRBD1 aligns across 8 bases. Trimming cost V 1 base and J 2 bases; bases outside gene matches: 4. The CDR3 length is 15 residues. Germline CDR1 SGHAT, CDR2 FQNNGV. The CDR3 DNA reads TGTGCCAGCAGCTTAGTTGGGACAGGCCCCTACGAGCAGTACTTC. Protein product: CASSLVGTGPYEQYF.

The CDR3 bases are TGCGCCAGTGACCGGGACAAAGCTGGCAATGAAGCTTTCTTT. Protein: CASDRDKAGNEAFF. V usage is TRBV5-1 and J usage is TRBJ1-1; D might be TRBD1 (6 bases). Looked up from germline, CDR1 is SGHRS and CDR2 is YFSETQ. Trimming removed 8 bases from V and 7 bases from J, with 21 bases in between. The CDR3 is 14 residues long.

The CDR3 DNA sequence: TGTGCCAGCAGCTTAGGTAGTCCGAACACCGGGGAGCTGTTTTTT. Translation: CASSLGSPNTGELFF. The V gene is TRBV7-2, the J gene TRBJ2-2; D ambiguous. The germline V gene encodes CDR1 SGHTA and CDR2 FQGNSA. V was shortened by 1 base and J by 0 bases, with 6 bases between the two germline ends. The CDR3 is 15 residues long. The whole variable domain, filled in from reference TRBV7-2 and TRBJ2-2, reads GAGVSQSPSNKVTEKGKDVELRCDPISGHTALYWYRQSLGQGLEFLIYFQGNSAPDKSGLPSDRFSAERTGGSVSTLTIQRTQQEDSAVYLCASSLGSPNTGELFFGEGSRLTVL.

This clone appeared a single time. J is TRBJ2-2 and V is TRBV6-5, with a possible D match to TRBD1 (5 bases). Germline V CDR1 and CDR2: MNHEY, SVGAGI. The CDR3 length is 14 residues. With 8 bases removed from V and 3 bases from J, the gap between germline ends came to 13 bases. DNA of the CDR3: TGTGCCAGCGGGGCATCCTGGGACACCGGGGAGCTGTTTTTT. This encodes CASGASWDTGELFF.

The chain links TRBV7-8 to TRBJ1-2; possible D gene TRBD1, 5 bases. The CDR3 length is 14 residues. Per germline, CDR1 SGHVS and CDR2 FQNEAQ. V lost 5 bases to trimming and J lost 8 bases, with 18 bases between them. The CDR3 loop is CASSPRQGLRGYTF. In DNA, the CDR3 is TGTGCCAGCAGCCCAAGGCAGGGCTTAAGGGGCTACACCTTC.

The V and J genes are TRBV5-1 and TRBJ1-1; 12 nucleotides agree with TRBD1. CDR1 is SGHRS, CDR2 YFSETQ, per germline. This CDR3 is 18 amino acids long. J gave up 7 bases and V 2 bases, and 15 bases lay outside the gene matches. CDR3 region: CASSFSVLGQGAPNEAFF. The CDR3 DNA reads as TGCGCCAGCAGCTTTTCCGTTTTGGGACAGGGGGCACCCAATGAAGCTTTCTTT.